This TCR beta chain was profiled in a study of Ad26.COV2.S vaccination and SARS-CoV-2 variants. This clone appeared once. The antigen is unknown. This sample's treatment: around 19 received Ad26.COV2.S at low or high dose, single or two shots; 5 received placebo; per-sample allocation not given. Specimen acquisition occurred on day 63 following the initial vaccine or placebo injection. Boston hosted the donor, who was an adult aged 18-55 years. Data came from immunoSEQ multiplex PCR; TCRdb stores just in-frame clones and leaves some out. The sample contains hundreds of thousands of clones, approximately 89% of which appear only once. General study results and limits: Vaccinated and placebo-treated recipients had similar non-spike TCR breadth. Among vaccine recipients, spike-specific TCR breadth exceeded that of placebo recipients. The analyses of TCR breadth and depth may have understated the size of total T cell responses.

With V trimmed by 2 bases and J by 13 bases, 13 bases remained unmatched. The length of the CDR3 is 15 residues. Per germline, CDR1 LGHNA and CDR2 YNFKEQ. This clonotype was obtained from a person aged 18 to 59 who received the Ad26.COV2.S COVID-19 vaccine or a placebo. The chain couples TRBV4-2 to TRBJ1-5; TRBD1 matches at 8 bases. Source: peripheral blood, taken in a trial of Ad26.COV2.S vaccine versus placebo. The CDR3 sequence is CASSQTGGQGGMQHF. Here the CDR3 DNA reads TGTGCCAGCAGCCAAACAGGGGGTCAGGGGGGTATGCAGCATTTT.